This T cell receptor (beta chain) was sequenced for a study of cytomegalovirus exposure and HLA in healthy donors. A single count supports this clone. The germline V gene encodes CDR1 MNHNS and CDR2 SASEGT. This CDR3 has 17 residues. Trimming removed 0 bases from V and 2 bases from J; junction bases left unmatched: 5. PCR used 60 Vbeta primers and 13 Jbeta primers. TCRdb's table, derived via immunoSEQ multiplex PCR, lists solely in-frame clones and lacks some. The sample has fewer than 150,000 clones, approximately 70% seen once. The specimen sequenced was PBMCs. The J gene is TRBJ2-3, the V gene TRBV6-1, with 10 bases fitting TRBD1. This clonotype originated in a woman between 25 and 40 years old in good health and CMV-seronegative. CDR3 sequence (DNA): TGTGCCAGCAGTGAAGCTGCTGGGACAGGGGCCACAGATACGCAGTATTTT. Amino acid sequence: CASSEAAGTGATDTQYF.